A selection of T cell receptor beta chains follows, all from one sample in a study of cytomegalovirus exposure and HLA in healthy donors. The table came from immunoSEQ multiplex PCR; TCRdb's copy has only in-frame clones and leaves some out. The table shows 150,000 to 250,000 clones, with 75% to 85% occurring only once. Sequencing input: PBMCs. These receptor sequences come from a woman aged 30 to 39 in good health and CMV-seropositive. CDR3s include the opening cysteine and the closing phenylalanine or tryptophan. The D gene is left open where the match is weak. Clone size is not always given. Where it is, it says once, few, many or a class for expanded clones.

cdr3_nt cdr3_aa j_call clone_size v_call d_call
TGTGCCAGCAGCCGAGGCTACGAGCAGTACTTC CASSRGYEQYF TRBJ2-7 NA TRBV13 NA
TGCGCCAGCAGCTTGGAACAGTCAGGGCAGGGGGAGGCTTTCTTT CASSLEQSGQGEAFF TRBJ1-1 NA TRBV5-1 TRBD1
TGCGCCAGCAGCCCTTCGACAGGGGCGGATCGGCAGTTCTTC CASSPSTGADRQFF TRBJ2-1 NA TRBV5-1 TRBD1
TGTGCCAGCAGTGTACAGGGAAAGGAAAACATTCAGTACTTC CASSVQGKENIQYF TRBJ2-4 NA TRBV6-5 NA
TGTGCCAGCAGTTTATCGCCGGACAGCTACGAGCAGTACTTC CASSLSPDSYEQYF TRBJ2-7 NA TRBV27 NA
TGTGCCAGCAGTCTCCAGGTACTGATGCCCCAGCATTTT CASSLQVLMPQHF TRBJ1-5 few TRBV28 NA
TGCGCCAGCAGGGCGGGACAGATAAACACCGGGGAGCTGTTTTTT CASRAGQINTGELFF TRBJ2-2 NA TRBV5-1 NA
TGTGCCAGCAGTTTATCTCTCCGGGACAGGGGGACTGCGGCTTTCTTT CASSLSLRDRGTAAFF TRBJ1-1 NA TRBV27 TRBD1
TGTGCCAGCAGTGAAATCACAGGGTCTGGCTACACCTTC CASSEITGSGYTF TRBJ1-2 NA TRBV6-4 NA
TGTGCCAGCAGTGAACAGACAGGGAGGCACACTGAAGCTTTCTTT CASSEQTGRHTEAFF TRBJ1-1 few TRBV28 TRBD1